This T cell receptor (beta chain) originates from a study of tumor and adjacent non-tumor tissue in lung cancer. As for the study in general: Patients comprised 12 adenocarcinoma, a couple of squamous cell carcinoma and 1 small cell lung cancer. General observations from the study: Significantly higher TCR diversity was found in tumor than normal lung. Patients with more diverse tumor TCRs had worse survival.

The template was RNA from unsorted bulk tissue. This clonotype was detected only once. Its antigen is as yet unknown. V gave up 4 bases and J gave up 8 bases; unmatched junction bases: 15. The CDR3 is 16 amino acids. Germline V CDR1 and CDR2: MNHEY, SVGAGI. A modified ARM-PCR protocol with three rounds of nested PCR amplified TCRbeta. TCRdb independently ran MiXCR on the multiplex PCR reads; one entry per CDR3 protein. The data show over 85,000 distinct CDR3 sequences, with over 75% seen just once and approximately 22% held by the top ten. The sequence derives from a man between 65 and 80 years old with non-small cell lung cancer. The chain carries TRBV6-5 and TRBJ1-2; 8 bases fit TRBD1. Sequencing was done on a sample of lung tumor tissue. DNA for the CDR3: TGTGCCAGCAGTTGGATGCGCATCGGGACAGGTGGAGGCTACACCTTC. Protein sequence: CASSWMRIGTGGGYTF.